This T cell receptor beta chain was sequenced in a study of shared clonotypes between healthy human individuals. At the level of the study: Each donor had three CD4 naive, three CD4 memory, two CD8 naive and one CD8 memory plate. Study findings and constraints: The donor pool, a small one, limited the genetic and exposure-history diversity represented. Roughly 4.6% of naive CD4 clonotypes were common to a few donors.

This CDR3 spans 13 amino acids. The germline V and J ends were trimmed by 4 bases and 4 bases, with 8 bases remaining between them. From germline, CDR1 is SGHVS and CDR2 FNYEAQ. A split of CD4+ cells into CD45RA+ naive and CD45RA-negative memory subsets was performed. The table lists this clone with a few counts. Antigen: not known. Assay used: immunoSEQ multiplex PCR; TCRdb lists only in-frame clones, some missing. The sample has some 680,000 clones; 73% are singletons. V is TRBV7-6 and J is TRBJ1-5, with D hard to call. This receptor was taken from a woman aged 30 to 39 in good health. The specimen sequenced was memory CD4+ T cells sorted from blood. The subset here: CD45RA-negative fraction. The CDR3 DNA is TGTGCCAGCAGCTACGGGAGAAATCAGCCCCAGCATTTT. This gives the protein CASSYGRNQPQHF.